The source of this T cell receptor beta chain is a study of cytomegalovirus exposure and HLA in healthy donors. This clone was seen only a few times. PCR amplification relied on 60 Vbeta primers (plus 13 Jbeta primers). TCRdb's table, derived via immunoSEQ multiplex PCR, lists solely in-frame clones and lacks some. This sample has about 120,000 clones, with about 8% found just once. CDR3 length equals 13 residues. Germline V gives CDR1 SGDLS, CDR2 YYNGEE. Trimming removed 3 bases from V and 11 bases from J, with 17 bases in between. Sequenced: PBMCs. This TCR was recovered from a woman aged 40 to 55 in good health and CMV-seropositive. The rearrangement links TRBV9 to TRBJ1-1, with D possibly being TRBD1 (5 bases). The DNA for the CDR3 is TGTGCCAGCAGCGCGGGGGTGCTCTCAGTCGCTTTCTTT. This translates into CASSAGVLSVAFF.